This TCR beta chain was recorded in a study of blood T cell repertoires in COVID-19. Study in general: Some COVID-19 samples were acute and others convalescent; all came from the United States, Italy and Spain. Sample material is recorded as cDNA or gDNA derived from T cells, B-cell-depleted T cells, or PBMCs.

Original data processing: Amplification of reference gene primers was used by the study to estimate nucleated cell counts. Profiled with immunoSEQ multiplex PCR; TCRdb holds only in-frame clones, not every one. The DNA gave D and trimming, while V, J and clone size come from that table. The sample lists 95,000 to 100,000 clones, about 89% occurring once. This CDR3 region has 15 residues. The V and J ends lost 0 bases and 0 bases respectively, with 9 bases between them. The germline V gene has CDR1 SGHRS and CDR2 YFSETQ. This sequence was found in a man aged 50 to 59 with acute or convalescent COVID-19. Sequenced: peripheral blood. This chain links TRBV5-1 with TRBJ1-1; D gene uncertain. CDR3 sequence: CASSLVPDMNTEAFF. The CDR3 coding sequence is TGCGCCAGCAGCTTGGTACCCGACATGAACACTGAAGCTTTCTTT.